The 10 T cell receptor beta chains below come from one sample, sequenced in a study of beta chain features in type 1 diabetes. Expressed TCRB transcripts were sequenced, since all the RNA that had been isolated was reverse transcribed. Only in-frame clones appear in the TCRdb table, and some are missing; sequencing was by immunoSEQ multiplex PCR. This table has under 800,000 clones, 15% to 19% appearing once. The sample comprised naive CD4+ T cells from blood. These receptors were taken from a young man in good health.

This clone was seen a handful of times. The identical CDR3 is also encoded by other nucleotide sequences in the sample. The rearrangement uses TRBV10-3 and TRBJ1-1, with D possibly TRBD1 on 5 matching bases. CDR1 and CDR2 (germline): ENHRY, SYGVKD. V lost 6 bases and J lost 4, with 6 bases in between. This CDR3 is built from 11 residues. CDR3 nucleotides: TGTGCCATCAGGGGGGGCACTGAAGCTTTCTTT. The encoded protein is CAIRGGTEAFF.

This clone has only a few counts. This rearrangement joins TRBV4-1 to TRBJ1-2; D gene ambiguous. The germline V gene encodes CDR1 MGHRA and CDR2 YSYEKL. V was shortened by 4 bases and J by 2 bases, with 11 bases between the two germline ends. The CDR3 is 14 residues long. CDR3 region: CASSLLVTNYGYTF. CDR3 bases: TGCGCCAGCAGCCTATTAGTCACCAACTATGGCTACACCTTC.

There are a few counts of this clone. The DNA for the CDR3 is TGTGCCAGCAGTTCAAGGGTGGATACGCAGTATTTT. Translation: CASSSRVDTQYF. The gene calls are TRBV27 and TRBJ2-3; D remains unclear. Trimming took 4 bases from V and 6 from J, leaving 8 bases between them. The CDR3 has 12 residues. CDR1 MNHEY and CDR2 SMNVEV come from the germline V gene (reference sequence).

The chain employs TRBV19 and TRBJ1-2; 8 bases are shared with TRBD1. Germline V gene lookup returns CDR1 LNHDA and CDR2 SQIVND (reference sequence). J was trimmed by 5 bases and V by 5 bases; bases with no gene match: 7. The CDR3 sequence is 14 residues long. The DNA for the CDR3 is TGTGCCAGTAGTTCCCGGGACAGGAATTATGGCTACACCTTC. Its protein is CASSSRDRNYGYTF.

The chain links TRBV7-9 to TRBJ1-1; D unresolved. The CDR3 loop spans 14 amino acids. Trimming cost V 1 base and J 4 bases, with 10 bases left between them. Looked up from germline, CDR1 is SEHNR and CDR2 is FQNEAQ (reference sequence). CDR3 in DNA: TGTGCCAGCAGCTTAGGGGGTTTAAGCACTGAAGCTTTCTTT. Translating it yields CASSLGGLSTEAFF.

This rearrangement joins TRBV6-6 to TRBJ1-1; 8 positions match TRBD1. Germline V gene sequence: CDR1 MNHNY, CDR2 SVGAGI (reference sequence). Germline trimming cut 6 bases from V and 10 bases from J; bases unmatched to any gene: 7. The CDR3 runs 12 residues. Here the CDR3 reads CASSRTGFGAFF. In DNA form, the CDR3 reads TGTGCCAGCAGCCGGACAGGGTTTGGAGCTTTCTTT.

This clone was observed a handful of times. This rearrangement joins TRBV6-1 to TRBJ2-6; possible D gene TRBD2, 5 bases. This CDR3 is 15 amino acids long. Germline CDR1 and CDR2: MNHNS and SASEGT. Trimming pared 1 base from V and 4 bases from J, leaving 8 bases between. CDR3 sequence reads: CASSEGGLGANVLTF. The CDR3 nucleotides read TGTGCCAGCAGTGAAGGCGGGCTCGGGGCCAACGTCCTGACTTTC.

This clone appeared a few times. Its ends do not fully match the called genes, so a read error is possible. The chain joins TRBV7-7 to TRBJ2-3; D gene ambiguous. Germline V CDR1 and CDR2: SSHAT, FNYEAQ (reference sequence). This CDR3 region has 14 residues. In nucleotides, the CDR3 is TGTGCTAGCAGCTCCTTCTTCGGCACAGATACGCAGTATTTT. Translating it yields CASSSFFGTDTQYF.

The genes are TRBV5-1 and TRBJ2-2; no definite D call. The ends were cut back, 4 bases at V and 1 base at J, with 14 bases in the middle. The germline gives CDR1 SGHRS, CDR2 YFSETQ. There are 16 residues in the CDR3. The CDR3: CASSIAGLRNTGELFF. CDR3 coding DNA: TGCGCCAGCAGCATCGCCGGGCTTAGGAACACCGGGGAGCTGTTTTTT.

A few counts support this clone. The chain links TRBV19 to TRBJ1-1; weak D call: TRBD1 (5 bases). This CDR3 has 15 amino acids. The ends were cut back, 3 bases at V and 4 bases at J, with 15 bases in the middle. CDR1 is LNHDA, CDR2 SQIVND, per germline (reference sequence). The CDR3 reads CASSIGLLGGTEAFF. For the CDR3, the DNA is TGTGCCAGTAGTATCGGCTTACTCGGGGGCACTGAAGCTTTCTTT.